This TCR beta chain was found in a study of T-cell reconstitution after alpha-beta-depleted transplantation in children. This clonotype was seen a single time. The authors prepared the TCRbeta library with unique molecular identifiers. TCRdb used MiXCR to reprocess the PCR reads, holding one entry per CDR3 protein. Of under 300,000 distinct CDR3 sequences in the sample, approximately 9.7% were seen once. V was clipped by 3 bases and J by 9 bases; unmatched bases: 6. This CDR3 is 15 amino acids long. The chain combines TRBV12-3 or TRBV12-4 with TRBJ1-6, with 9 bases matching TRBD1. The starting material was PBMCs from the stem cell graft donor, obtained from the stem cell graft. This receptor was obtained from a human donor who donated a stem cell graft to a child with SCID. CDR3 region: CASSLGRDRVSPLHF. CDR3 nucleotide sequence: TGTGCCAGCAGTTTGGGCCGGGACAGGGTTTCACCCCTCCACTTT.